The 11 T cell receptor beta chains below were found in one sample sequenced in a study of immune evolution from preneoplasia to lung adenocarcinoma. Only in-frame clones appear in the TCRdb table, and some are missing; sequencing was by immunoSEQ multiplex PCR. The sample lists nearly 3,000 clones; 80% to 90% were seen once. Sequencing was carried out using FFPE adjacent normal lung tissue. The receptors here all came from a person aged 60-79 years with lung adenocarcinoma.

The gene calls are TRBV6-5 and TRBJ2-1; 8 bases map to TRBD1. This CDR3 is built from 13 residues. From germline, CDR1 is MNHEY and CDR2 SVGAGI. The V and J ends lost 3 bases and 10 bases, in that order; junction bases with no gene match: 5. CDR3 sequence (DNA): TGTGCCAGCAGTTATTCGGACAGGGACGAGCAGTTCTTC. This sequence encodes CASSYSDRDEQFF.

The chain carries TRBV9 and TRBJ2-5, with D perhaps matching TRBD2 (6 bases). Trimming removed 2 bases from V and 1 base from J, with 12 bases in between. The germline V gene has CDR1 SGDLS and CDR2 YYNGEE. The CDR3 has 15 residues. For the CDR3, the DNA is TGTGCCAGCAGCGTCTCGACTAGGGTCCAAGAGACCCAGTACTTC. It codes for CASSVSTRVQETQYF.

The chain has TRBV4-1 and TRBJ2-7; D is possibly TRBD1 or TRBD2 (5 bases each). Trimming cost V 1 base and J 0 bases, with 10 bases left between them. Per germline, CDR1 MGHRA and CDR2 YSYEKL. This CDR3 region has 15 residues. The CDR3 DNA reads TGCGCCAGCAGCCAAGGGGACGAAAGCTCCTACGAGCAGTACTTC. Translating it yields CASSQGDESSYEQYF.

The rearrangement joins TRBV11-2 to TRBJ2-7; possibly TRBD2 for D (6 bases). The germline V gene encodes CDR1 SGHAT and CDR2 FQNNGV. V was trimmed by 1 base and J by 4 bases, leaving 14 bases between them. This CDR3 spans 15 amino acids. This CDR3 is CASSLGEWGGYEQYF. The CDR3 DNA is TGTGCCAGCAGCTTAGGGGAGTGGGGAGGATACGAGCAGTACTTC.

V usage is TRBV7-8 and J usage is TRBJ2-7; D gene uncertain. CDR3 length equals 15 residues. Trimming took off 1 base at V and 3 bases at J, with 13 bases between the two ends. Looked up from germline, CDR1 is SGHVS and CDR2 is FQNEAQ. The CDR3 protein is CASSLGPSDFYEQYF. The CDR3 region has the DNA TGTGCCAGCAGCTTAGGCCCGAGTGATTTCTACGAGCAGTACTTC.

The chain recombines TRBV21-1 with TRBJ2-7; the table calls TRBD1, which could not be checked here. TRBV21-1 constitutes a pseudogene. The CDR3 is 16 residues long. In DNA form, the CDR3 reads TGTGCCAGCAGCAAAGTGACCGCGGGACAGGGGTCCGAGCAGTACTTC. Translated: CASSKVTAGQGSEQYF.

This clone showed up just once. This chain uses TRBV7-2 with TRBJ2-7, with a possible D match to TRBD2 (7 bases). The germline CDR1 and CDR2 sequences are SGHTA and FQGNSA. The CDR3 spans 15 residues. V lost 1 base, J lost 2 bases, and 12 bases lay in between. CDR3: CASSLGGGGAYEQYF. For the CDR3, the DNA is TGTGCCAGCAGCTTAGGGGGCGGGGGCGCCTACGAGCAGTACTTC.

Only one count was recorded for this clone. V is TRBV6-4 and J is TRBJ2-2; the match to TRBD2 covers 8 bases. J gave up 3 bases and V 0 bases, and 3 bases lay outside the gene matches. The CDR3 length is 16 residues. The germline V gene encodes CDR1 MRHNA and CDR2 SNTAGT. The CDR3, as DNA: TGTGCCAGCAGTGACTCCGGGCGGGGGGACACCGGGGAGCTGTTTTTT. This gives the protein CASSDSGRGDTGELFF.

The rearrangement joins TRBV27 to TRBJ2-4, with D hard to call. There are 14 residues in the CDR3. The germline V gene encodes CDR1 MNHEY and CDR2 SMNVEV (reference sequence). V lost 5 bases and J 9 bases, leaving 17 bases between the germline ends. DNA of the CDR3: TGTGCCAGCAGTCCCGTCTTCCGAGATTCCATTCAGTACTTC. As protein: CASSPVFRDSIQYF.

The chain uses TRBV6-5 and TRBJ2-7, with TRBD2 as a possible D gene (5 bases). The CDR3 totals 14 residues. Germline CDR1 reads MNHEY; CDR2 reads SVGAGI. Trimming removed 4 bases from V and 6 bases from J, with 16 bases in between. The CDR3 loop is CASSSPPRGLEQYF. The CDR3 DNA follows: TGTGCCAGCAGTTCTCCCCCGCGAGGACTCGAGCAGTACTTC.

The chain joins TRBV12-5 to TRBJ2-5; TRBD2 aligns across 8 bases. The CDR3 spans 16 residues. V gave up 1 base and J gave up 3 bases; unmatched junction bases: 7. Germline V gene data show CDR1 as LGHNT and CDR2 as FRNRAP. The DNA of the CDR3 is TGTGCTAGTGGTTTGGGAGTAGCGGGGCCGAAAGAGACCCAGTACTTC. Its protein is CASGLGVAGPKETQYF. The whole variable domain, filled in from reference TRBV12-5 and TRBJ2-5, reads DARVTQTPRHKVTEMGQEVTMRCQPILGHNTVFWYRQTMMQGLELLAYFRNRAPLDDSGMPKDRFSAEMPDATLATLKIQPSEPRDSAVYFCASGLGVAGPKETQYFGPGTRLLVL.